This T cell receptor beta chain was recovered during a study of immune evolution from preneoplasia to lung adenocarcinoma. Study at large: HLA loss of heterozygosity: 5.5% to 8.5% AIS, about 15% MIA, about 30% ADC, none AAH. Study findings and constraints: KRAS-mutant nodules had the highest T cell clonality.

This clone was found once. Antigen: not known. Germline V gene data show CDR1 as SEHNR and CDR2 as FQNEAQ (reference sequence). Trimming removed 8 bases from V and 1 base from J, with 8 bases in between. The length of the CDR3 is 12 residues. After pathologic assessment, macro-dissection selected premalignant or tumor cells for extraction. Produced via immunoSEQ multiplex PCR; TCRdb's table is partial and in-frame only. The sample yields more than 8,000 clones, 75% to 90% seen once. The sequenced sample consisted of FFPE lung adenocarcinoma in situ tissue. The chain couples TRBV7-9 to TRBJ1-1; no firm D call. The sequence came from a person between 65 and 79 years old with lung adenocarcinoma. The CDR3 loop reads CASLQANTEAFF. The CDR3 DNA sequence: TGTGCCAGCCTCCAGGCGAACACTGAAGCTTTCTTT.